This TCR beta chain was recovered during a study of blood T cell repertoires in COVID-19. Study-level background: The analysed material was cDNA or gDNA that came from T cells, B-cell-depleted T cells, or PBMCs.

Per the original data handling: Counts of nucleated cells, estimated from reference gene primer amplification, were obtained. Here immunoSEQ multiplex PCR was the method, and the copy in TCRdb shows in-frame clones only, minus some. Clone size and V and J calls were adopted from that table, with D and trimming inferred from the DNA. The repertoire holds a few hundred thousand clones, around 80% seen once, with roughly 6.7% in the top ten. This CDR3 is 14 amino acids long. V gave up 6 bases and J gave up 6 bases; unmatched junction bases: 8. Germline lookup yields CDR1 WNHNN and CDR2 SYGVQD (reference sequence).

The genes are TRBV10-1 and TRBJ2-1; 7 bases align to TRBD1. The TCR comes from a woman in her 70s with acute or convalescent COVID-19. The sample comprised peripheral blood. CDR3 DNA sequence: TGCGCCAGCAGCGTAGGACAGGTCGTCAATGAGCAGTTCTTC. Amino acid sequence: CASSVGQVVNEQFF.